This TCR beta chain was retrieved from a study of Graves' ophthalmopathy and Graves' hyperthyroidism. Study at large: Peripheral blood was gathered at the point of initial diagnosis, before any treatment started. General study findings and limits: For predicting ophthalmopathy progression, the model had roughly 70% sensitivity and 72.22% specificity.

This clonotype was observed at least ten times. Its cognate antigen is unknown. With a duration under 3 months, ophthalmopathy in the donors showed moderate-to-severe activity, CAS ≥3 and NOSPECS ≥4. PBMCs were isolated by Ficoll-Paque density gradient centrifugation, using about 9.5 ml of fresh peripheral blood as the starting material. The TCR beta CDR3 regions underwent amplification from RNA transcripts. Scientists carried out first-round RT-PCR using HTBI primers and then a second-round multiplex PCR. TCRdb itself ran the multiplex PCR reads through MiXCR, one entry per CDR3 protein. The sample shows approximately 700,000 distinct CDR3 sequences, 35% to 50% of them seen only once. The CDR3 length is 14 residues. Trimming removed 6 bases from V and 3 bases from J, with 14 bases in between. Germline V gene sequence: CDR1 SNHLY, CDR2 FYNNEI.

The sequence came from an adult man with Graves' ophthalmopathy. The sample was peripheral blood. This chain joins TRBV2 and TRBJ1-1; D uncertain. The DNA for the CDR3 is TGTGCCAGCAGGCCGGTCTCCGTCGACACTGAAGCTTTCTTT. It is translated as CASRPVSVDTEAFF.